A single sample gave rise to the 27 T cell receptor beta chains below, sequenced in a study of blood T cell repertoires in COVID-19 (dated by TCRdb to about 2020). The method was the immunoSEQ multiplex PCR assay. TCRdb mirrors the immuneACCESS table, restricted to in-frame sequences. Some clones are absent from its copies; in checked studies, under half trace to an unresolved V gene, and the reason for the others is unknown. Recorded for this sample are fewer than 250,000 clones; approximately 86% of them occurred a single time. The top ten clones comprise 0.72% of the sample. Sequenced input: peripheral blood. The receptors come from a man aged 35-49 years with acute or convalescent COVID-19.

The rearrangement uses TRBV9 and TRBJ2-3; TRBD2 is a possible D gene (6 bases). The V end was cut by 0 bases, the J end by 0 bases, with 14 bases between. CDR1 and CDR2 from the germline V gene are SGDLS and YYNGEE. This CDR3 is 17 amino acids long. Written as DNA, the CDR3 is TGTGCCAGCAGCGTAGGGGTGGGAGCGGGTAGCACAGATACGCAGTATTTT. Translated: CASSVGVGAGSTDTQYF.

There are a few counts of this clone. The chain carries TRBV28 and TRBJ2-5, with a weak D call TRBD1 (5 bases). CDR3 length: 17 amino acids. V was clipped by 3 bases and J by 0 bases, with 17 bases between them. CDR1 and CDR2 from the germline V gene are MDHEN and SYDVKM. The CDR3 coding sequence is TGTGCCAGCAGTTTGGGGCATTCATATAGGGACCAAGAGACCCAGTACTTC. Protein product: CASSLGHSYRDQETQYF.

The chain employs TRBV6-5 and TRBJ1-1; 9 positions match TRBD1. After removal of 2 bases from V and 8 bases from J, the junction contained 6 bases not matched to a gene. Germline V CDR1 and CDR2: MNHEY, SVGAGI. This CDR3 comprises 14 residues. The CDR3 region has the DNA TGTGCCAGCAGTTACAGGAGGGACAGGGTAGAAGCTTTCTTT. Translated: CASSYRRDRVEAFF.

This chain links TRBV25-1 with TRBJ2-2; D ambiguous. Trimming removed 4 bases from V and 2 bases from J, with 5 bases in between. Germline CDR1 is MGHDK and CDR2 is SYGVNS. The CDR3 loop spans 13 amino acids. The CDR3, as DNA: TGTGCCAGCAGTGCCACTAACACCGGGGAGCTGTTTTTT. Protein: CASSATNTGELFF.

V usage is TRBV5-1 and J usage is TRBJ2-7, with TRBD1 identical over 7 bases. With 3 bases clipped from V and 5 bases from J, the junction kept 5 bases outside the gene matches. This CDR3 region has 13 residues. Germline values: CDR1 SGHRS, CDR2 YFSETQ. CDR3 sequence: CASSSPTGNEQYF. The CDR3 nucleotides are TGCGCCAGCAGCTCTCCGACAGGGAACGAGCAGTACTTC.

The chain recombines TRBV30 with TRBJ1-4; D is undetermined. Trimming removed 4 bases at V and 2 bases at J, with 17 bases between. Germline-derived CDR1 and CDR2 are GTSNPN and SVGIG (reference sequence). The CDR3 totals 16 residues. The CDR3 reads CAWTSFGRPTNEKLFF. The CDR3 region has the DNA TGTGCCTGGACCTCTTTTGGGCGACCGACTAATGAAAAACTGTTTTTT. Full variable domain (remainder filled in from reference TRBV30 and TRBJ1-4): SQTIHQWPATLVQPVGSPLSLECTVEGTSNPNLYWYRQAAGRGLQLLFYSVGIGQISSEVPQNLSASRPQDRQFILSSKKLLLSDSGFYLCAWTSFGRPTNEKLFFGSGTQLSVL.

To note about this clone: A junction end diverges from the germline sequence, so it may reflect a read error. The chain recombines TRBV6-1 with TRBJ2-7; 8 bases align to TRBD1. The germline CDR1 and CDR2 sequences are MNHNS and SASEGT. There are 14 residues in the CDR3. CDR3 nucleotides: TGTGCCAGCAGTCAAGCGACAGGGGCCTACGAGCAGTACTTC. Translated: CASSQATGAYEQYF.

The chain couples TRBV7-9 to TRBJ1-1; D is unclear. V lost 5 bases and J lost 12, with 13 bases in between. CDR1 and CDR2 (germline): SEHNR, FQNEAQ (reference sequence). The CDR3 runs to 11 residues. In nucleotides, the CDR3 is TGTGCCAGCAGCACCACTAGGTTTCCTTTCTTT. This gives the protein CASSTTRFPFF.

This rearrangement joins TRBV19 to TRBJ2-3; TRBD2 agrees at 10 bases. CDR1 is LNHDA, CDR2 SQIVND, per germline (reference sequence). J gave up 2 bases and V 0 bases, and 5 bases lay outside the gene matches. The CDR3 runs to 17 residues. Here the CDR3 DNA reads TGTGCCAGTAGTATAGAAACGCTAGCGGGGGACACAGATACGCAGTATTTT. Translation gives CASSIETLAGDTDTQYF.

This clone appeared once. The chain has TRBV11-2 and TRBJ1-6; perhaps TRBD1 as D (5 bases). This CDR3 contains 17 residues. The V gene's germline CDR1 is SGHAT and CDR2 FQNNGV. V was trimmed by 5 bases and J by 0 bases, leaving 14 bases between them. This chain's CDR3 is CASSLLRQSSYNSPLHF. The CDR3 DNA reads as TGTGCCAGCAGCCTACTACGACAGAGCTCCTATAATTCACCCCTCCACTTT.

CDR3 nucleotides: TGTGCCAGCAGTCCCCCCCTAACTAGGGATGAGCAGTTCTTC. Translated: CASSPPLTRDEQFF. The chain carries TRBV28 and TRBJ2-1; a weak D match, TRBD2 (5 bases). The germline CDR1 and CDR2 sequences are MDHEN and SYDVKM. This CDR3 spans 14 amino acids. Trimming pared 5 bases from V and 8 bases from J, leaving 16 bases between.

This rearrangement joins TRBV7-3 to TRBJ1-6; D remains unclear. The length of the CDR3 is 13 residues. Germline CDR1 SGHTA, CDR2 FQGTGA. Trimming took off 2 bases at V and 7 bases at J, with 6 bases between the two ends. The CDR3 DNA is TGTGCCAGCAGCTTACTCGGGAATTCACCCCTCCACTTT. It encodes CASSLLGNSPLHF.

The chain carries TRBV6-6 and TRBJ2-2, with D possibly matching TRBD1 (7 bases). This CDR3 has 15 amino acids. CDR1 and CDR2 from the germline V gene are MNHNY and SVGAGI (reference sequence). V shed 0 bases and J shed 6 bases, with 11 bases lying between them. The CDR3 nucleotides read TGTGCCAGCAGTTACTCAACAGGGGAGGCCGGGGAGCTGTTTTTT. The encoded protein is CASSYSTGEAGELFF.

V is TRBV30 and J is TRBJ1-5; D may be TRBD1 (5 bases). V was shortened by 1 base and J by 6 bases, with 10 bases between the two germline ends. CDR1 and CDR2 from the germline V gene are GTSNPN and SVGIG (reference sequence). This CDR3 is built from 13 residues. CDR3 loop: CAWSARDLQPQHF. In nucleotides, the CDR3 is TGTGCCTGGAGTGCCAGGGATCTTCAGCCCCAGCATTTT.

This rearrangement joins TRBV12-3 or TRBV12-4 to TRBJ2-1; TRBD2 matches at 7 bases. Losses at the gene ends were 6 bases for V and 6 bases for J; bases not matched to a gene: 5. There are 13 residues in the CDR3. The CDR3 reads CASRQTSFNEQFF. The CDR3 DNA reads TGTGCCAGCAGGCAGACTAGCTTCAATGAGCAGTTCTTC.

V usage is TRBV6-5 and J usage is TRBJ1-2; 8 bases line up with TRBD1. V shed 5 bases, J shed 4 bases, and the junction held 6 bases outside the gene matches. Germline CDR1 MNHEY, CDR2 SVGAGI. There are 14 residues in the CDR3. CDR3 DNA sequence: TGTGCCAGCAGTACCCGACAGGGGCGCTATGGCTACACCTTC. Amino acid sequence: CASSTRQGRYGYTF.

The chain is built from TRBV28 and TRBJ1-2, with D perhaps matching TRBD1 (6 bases). The CDR3 is made up of 14 amino acids. Trimming removed 5 bases from V and 5 bases from J, with 15 bases in between. Germline CDR1 and CDR2: MDHEN and SYDVKM. This CDR3 reads CASSLGTKVYGYTF. The CDR3 region has the DNA TGTGCCAGCAGTCTCGGGACAAAAGTTTATGGCTACACCTTC.

The CDR3 protein is CASSLVAGTGTEAFF. Here the CDR3 DNA reads TGTGCCAGCAGCCTCGTGGCGGGGACGGGGACTGAAGCTTTCTTT. This rearrangement joins TRBV6-2 or TRBV6-3 to TRBJ1-1; a possible D gene is TRBD1 (5 bases). Trimming pared 6 bases from V and 5 bases from J, leaving 19 bases between. This CDR3 has 15 amino acids. Per the germline V gene, CDR1 is MNHEY and CDR2 is SVGEGT.

This clone was seen a single time. For the CDR3, the DNA is TGTGCCAGCAGTTTAGGGACAGGGGAAAATGGCTACACCTTC. Translation: CASSLGTGENGYTF. The genes are TRBV27 and TRBJ1-2, with 10 bases aligning to TRBD1. This CDR3 is 14 amino acids long. After removal of 2 bases from V and 6 bases from J, the junction contained 3 bases not matched to a gene. Germline V CDR1 and CDR2: MNHEY, SMNVEV (reference sequence).

A word on this clone: This same CDR3 is encoded by further DNA sequences in the sample. The chain combines TRBV7-9 with TRBJ2-6; D is undetermined. V lost 3 bases to trimming and J lost 4 bases, with 10 bases between them. The germline CDR1 and CDR2 sequences are SEHNR and FQNEAQ (reference sequence). This CDR3 has 15 amino acids. CDR3 coding DNA: TGTGCCAGCAGCTTGAGCGAGTCCGGGGCCAACGTCCTGACTTTC. Translation: CASSLSESGANVLTF.

V is TRBV12-3 or TRBV12-4 and J is TRBJ1-4; no firm D call. The V end lost 3 bases, the J end lost 6 bases, and 5 bases lay between the germline ends. This CDR3 has 12 amino acids. The DNA of the CDR3 is TGTGCCAGCAGTTTTAGAGATGAAAAACTGTTTTTT. Translated, it gives CASSFRDEKLFF.

J is TRBJ1-2 and V is TRBV6-5; possibly TRBD1 for D (5 bases). The CDR3 runs to 14 residues. V lost 6 bases and J lost 3, with 14 bases in between. Looked up from germline, CDR1 is MNHEY and CDR2 is SVGAGI. The CDR3 sequence: CASRGGGFDYGYTF. CDR3 DNA sequence: TGTGCCAGCAGAGGCGGGGGGTTCGACTATGGCTACACCTTC.

In nucleotides, the CDR3 is TGCAGTGCTAGTTTCCGGGGGAATGACGCTTTCTTT. Amino acids: CSASFRGNDAFF. The rearrangement links TRBV20-1 to TRBJ1-1, with D tentatively TRBD1 (5 bases). The CDR3 length is 12 residues. V lost 3 bases, J lost 11 bases, and 16 bases lay in between. Germline CDR1 reads DFQATT; CDR2 reads SNEGSKA (reference sequence).

The chain employs TRBV6-1 and TRBJ2-5; 7 bases are shared with TRBD1. The CDR3 extends over 15 amino acids. V was pared by 2 bases and J by 1 base, with 4 bases of the junction left unmatched. Germline-derived CDR1 and CDR2 are MNHNS and SASEGT. CDR3 coding DNA: TGTGCCAGCAGTGAACCGGGACAGTCCCAAGAGACCCAGTACTTC. Translated: CASSEPGQSQETQYF.

The chain recombines TRBV7-9 with TRBJ2-1; possibly TRBD2 for D (5 bases). The CDR3 sequence is 14 residues long. Trimming took off 4 bases at V and 4 bases at J, with 11 bases between the two ends. Per the germline V gene, CDR1 is SEHNR and CDR2 is FQNEAQ (reference sequence). CDR3: CASSSAGAYNEQFF. In DNA, the CDR3 is TGTGCCAGCAGCTCTGCGGGCGCTTACAATGAGCAGTTCTTC.

The chain employs TRBV27 and TRBJ1-6; D ambiguous. Germline CDR1 and CDR2: MNHEY and SMNVEV (reference sequence). With 3 bases removed from V and 5 bases from J, the gap between germline ends came to 8 bases. The CDR3 is made up of 14 amino acids. CDR3 sequence (DNA): TGTGCCAGCAGTTTCGGCCGGGATAATTCACCCCTCCACTTT. Amino acids: CASSFGRDNSPLHF.

The gene calls are TRBV29-1 and TRBJ2-3; D is possibly TRBD1 (6 bases). The CDR3 extends over 14 amino acids. The germline V gene has CDR1 SQVTM and CDR2 ANQGSEA. V gave up 2 bases and J gave up 3 bases, with 12 bases separating them. The CDR3 DNA follows: TGCAGCGTTGAAATACAGGGCTTTACAGATACGCAGTATTTT. The encoded protein is CSVEIQGFTDTQYF.